This T cell receptor (beta chain) was sequenced in a study of blood T cell repertoires in COVID-19. Looking at the study overall: Samples came from the United States, Italy and Spain, spanning acute and convalescent COVID-19. In each case, the material was cDNA or gDNA derived from T cells, B-cell-depleted T cells, or PBMCs.

In the authors' methods: Reference gene primer amplification in the assay estimated nucleated cell counts. Sequenced by immunoSEQ multiplex PCR; TCRdb stores in-frame clones only, minus some. V, J and clone size reflect that table, while D and trimming were determined from the DNA. The sample records some 87,000 clones, roughly nine tenths being singletons. Sequences were obtained from peripheral blood. The sequence was obtained from an older woman with acute or convalescent COVID-19.

The CDR3 region is CASSERALTYEQYF. The CDR3 region has the DNA TGTGCCAGCAGCGAGCGGGCTCTAACCTACGAGCAGTACTTC. The chain joins TRBV7-2 to TRBJ2-7, with D perhaps matching TRBD2 (6 bases). Germline lookup yields CDR1 SGHTA and CDR2 FQGNSA. This CDR3 has 14 amino acids. V shed 5 bases and J shed 2 bases, with 13 bases lying between them. The entire variable domain, with the rest obtained from reference TRBV7-2 and TRBJ2-7, is as follows: GAGVSQSPSNKVTEKGKDVELRCDPISGHTALYWYRQSLGQGLEFLIYFQGNSAPDKSGLPSDRFSAERTGGSVSTLTIQRTQQEDSAVYLCASSERALTYEQYFGPGTRLTVT.